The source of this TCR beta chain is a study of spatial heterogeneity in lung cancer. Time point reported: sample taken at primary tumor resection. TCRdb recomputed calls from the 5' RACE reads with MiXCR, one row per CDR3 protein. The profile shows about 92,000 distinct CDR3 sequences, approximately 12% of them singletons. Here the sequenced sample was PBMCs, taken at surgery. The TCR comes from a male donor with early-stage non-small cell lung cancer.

The CDR3 DNA is TGCAGTGCGCCCCGACTAGCGGGAGGGGAAGAGACCCAGTACTTC. Amino acids: CSAPRLAGGEETQYF. The gene calls are TRBV20-1 and TRBJ2-5; 14 nucleotides align to TRBD2. J was trimmed by 3 bases and V by 6 bases; bases with no gene match: 6. CDR1 and CDR2 (germline): DFQATT, SNEGSKA (reference sequence). CDR3 size: 15 residues.